This T cell receptor beta chain was sequenced for a study of memory CD4+ T cells and cytomegalovirus serostatus. Overall study: This sample comes from healthy Belgian adults, roughly nine CMV seropositive, 20 to 25 seronegative. Whole-study results and caveats: Each of fewer than 80 CMV-associated TCRbeta sequences occurred in one to five individuals.

In regard to this clone: Its matching antigen is unknown.

Single viable CD3+CD4+CD8-CD45RO+ cells were sorted as the memory CD4+ T cells. Donors' CMV status reflects serum IgG against pp150, pp28, p38, p52. Total CD4+ T cells were enriched by CD4 positive selection. Profiled with immunoSEQ multiplex PCR; TCRdb holds only in-frame clones, not every one. The top ten hold roughly 0.63% of the sample, which has some 29,000 clones, about 75% seen once. The CDR3 length is 13 residues. Trimming stripped 3 bases from V and 8 bases from J, with 13 bases between. Germline CDR1 reads LNHDA; CDR2 reads SQIVND (reference sequence). The chain combines TRBV19 with TRBJ1-1, with D perhaps TRBD1 (5 bases). Sequencing was performed on memory CD4+ T cells from blood. The TCR sequence derives from an adult in good health and CMV-seronegative. Some clones in this sample may be carry-over from other donors' samples. The CDR3 coding sequence is TGTGCCAGTAGTATCTTGGGAGGGGTAGAAGCTTTCTTT. It codes for CASSILGGVEAFF.